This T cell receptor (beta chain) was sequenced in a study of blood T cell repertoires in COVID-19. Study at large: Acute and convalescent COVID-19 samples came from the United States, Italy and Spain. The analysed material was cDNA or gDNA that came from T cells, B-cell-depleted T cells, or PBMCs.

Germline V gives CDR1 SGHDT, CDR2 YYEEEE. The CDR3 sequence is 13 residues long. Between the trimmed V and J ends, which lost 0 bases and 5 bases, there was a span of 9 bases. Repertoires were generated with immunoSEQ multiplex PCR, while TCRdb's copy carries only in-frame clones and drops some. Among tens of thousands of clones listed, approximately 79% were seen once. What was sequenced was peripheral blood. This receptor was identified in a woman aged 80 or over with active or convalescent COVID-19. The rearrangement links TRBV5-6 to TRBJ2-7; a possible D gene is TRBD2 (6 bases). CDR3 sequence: CASSLEGGDEQYF. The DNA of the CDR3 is TGTGCCAGCAGCTTGGAGGGAGGTGACGAGCAGTACTTC.